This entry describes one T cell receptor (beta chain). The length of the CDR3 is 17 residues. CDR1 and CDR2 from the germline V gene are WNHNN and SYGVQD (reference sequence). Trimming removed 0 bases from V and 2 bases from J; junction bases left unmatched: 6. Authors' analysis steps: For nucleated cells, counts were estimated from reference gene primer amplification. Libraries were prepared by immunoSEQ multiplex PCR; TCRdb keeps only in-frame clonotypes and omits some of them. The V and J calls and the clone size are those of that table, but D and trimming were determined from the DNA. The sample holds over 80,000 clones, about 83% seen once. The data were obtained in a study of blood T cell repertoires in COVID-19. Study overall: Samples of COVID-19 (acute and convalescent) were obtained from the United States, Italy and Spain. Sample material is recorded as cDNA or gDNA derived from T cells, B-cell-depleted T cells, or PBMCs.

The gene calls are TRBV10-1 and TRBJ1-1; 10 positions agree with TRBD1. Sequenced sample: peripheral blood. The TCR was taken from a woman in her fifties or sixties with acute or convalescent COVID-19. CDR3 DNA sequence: TGCGCCAGCAGTGAGTCAGACAGGGGGCCCATCAACACTGAAGCTTTCTTT. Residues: CASSESDRGPINTEAFF.